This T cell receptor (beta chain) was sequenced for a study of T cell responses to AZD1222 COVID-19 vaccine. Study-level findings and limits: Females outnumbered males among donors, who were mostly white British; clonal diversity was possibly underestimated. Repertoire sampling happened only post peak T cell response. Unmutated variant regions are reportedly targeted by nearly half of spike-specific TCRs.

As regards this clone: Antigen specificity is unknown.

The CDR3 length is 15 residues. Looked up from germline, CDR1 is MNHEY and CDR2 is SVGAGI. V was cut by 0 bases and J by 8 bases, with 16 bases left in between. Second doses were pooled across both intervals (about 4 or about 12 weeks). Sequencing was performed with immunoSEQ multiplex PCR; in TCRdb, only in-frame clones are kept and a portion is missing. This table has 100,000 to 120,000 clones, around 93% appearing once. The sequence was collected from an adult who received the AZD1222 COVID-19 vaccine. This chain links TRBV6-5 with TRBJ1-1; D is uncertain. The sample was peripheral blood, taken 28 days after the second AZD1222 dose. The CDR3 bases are TGTGCCAGCAGTTACTCTGGAGGCCGAGTACAGGAAGCTTTCTTT. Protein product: CASSYSGGRVQEAFF.